The source of this T cell receptor beta chain is a study of T cell responses to AZD1222 COVID-19 vaccine. Study information: The analysis combined second doses at about 4 or about 12 weeks.

Comment on this clone: No antigen is known for it.

Findings and caveats of the study: Clonal diversity may have been underestimated in mostly white British donors.

Clones were sequenced by immunoSEQ multiplex PCR, and TCRdb holds only the in-frame ones, with some missing. This table holds 80,000 or so clones, around 89% found once. The specimen was peripheral blood, collected on day 0 of AZD1222 vaccination. The source is an adult in good health.

The CDR3 loop reads CASSQLRDRGTQYF. Written as DNA, the CDR3 is TGTGCCAGCAGCCAACTCCGGGACAGAGGGACCCAGTACTTC. The genes are TRBV7-2 and TRBJ2-5; 7 nucleotides agree with TRBD1. V dropped 5 bases and J dropped 7; count of bases not matched to a gene: 10. Germline CDR1 and CDR2: SGHTA and FQGNSA. This CDR3 has 14 amino acids.